The next 17 T cell receptor beta chains were all read from a single sample in a study of cytomegalovirus exposure and HLA in healthy donors. TCRdb keeps only in-frame clones here, not all; method: immunoSEQ multiplex PCR. Found here are tens of thousands of clones, 90% to 95% of them singletons; the top ten hold about 3.5%. Sequencing was carried out using PBMCs. Receptors were obtained from a man between 18 and 29 years old in good health and CMV-seronegative.

The J gene is TRBJ2-5, the V gene TRBV2, with TRBD2 matching over 15 bases. The J segment lost 5 bases and the V segment lost 5 bases, leaving 6 bases of the junction unmatched. This CDR3 has 16 residues. Germline CDR1 reads SNHLY; CDR2 reads FYNNEI. The CDR3 coding sequence is TGTGCCAGCAGTACCGGGACTAGCGGGGGGCGGGAGACCCAGTACTTC. It is translated as CASSTGTSGGRETQYF.

This clone was picked up one time. V usage is TRBV19 and J usage is TRBJ1-2; D ambiguous. This CDR3 region has 13 residues. The germline CDR1 and CDR2 sequences are LNHDA and SQIVND (reference sequence). V was shortened by 0 bases and J by 8 bases, with 10 bases between the two germline ends. The DNA for the CDR3 is TGTGCCAGTAGTATAGATCGGGAACTCGGCTACACCTTC. Protein: CASSIDRELGYTF.

The CDR3: CASSLGGRTYEQYF. CDR3 nucleotides: TGTGCCAGCAGCCTTGGGGGCCGAACTTACGAGCAGTACTTC. The rearrangement joins TRBV7-9 to TRBJ2-7; the D gene is possibly TRBD1 (6 bases). The length of the CDR3 is 14 residues. V gave up 5 bases and J gave up 4 bases, with 15 bases separating them. In germline, CDR1 is SEHNR, CDR2 FQNEAQ (reference sequence).

V is TRBV12-5 and J is TRBJ2-1; the match to TRBD2 covers 9 bases. V lost 4 bases to trimming and J lost 4 bases; unmatched junction nucleotides: 2. CDR1 and CDR2 from the germline V gene are LGHNT and FRNRAP. The CDR3 covers 14 residues. CDR3 in amino acids: CASGSSGTYNEQFF. As DNA, the CDR3 is TGTGCTAGTGGTTCTAGCGGGACGTACAATGAGCAGTTCTTC.

V is TRBV27 and J is TRBJ2-1; D is ambiguous. Germline V gene data show CDR1 as MNHEY and CDR2 as SMNVEV (reference sequence). The CDR3 length is 12 residues. The V end was cut by 2 bases, the J end by 6 bases, with 5 bases between. In DNA, the CDR3 is TGTGCCAGCAGTTTAATCGGCAATGAGCAGTTCTTC. Amino acid sequence: CASSLIGNEQFF.

This sequence joins TRBV5-4 and TRBJ2-6; D unclear. V lost 1 base and J 0 bases, leaving 5 bases between the germline ends. This CDR3 region has 15 residues. The germline V gene has CDR1 SGHNT and CDR2 YYREEE (reference sequence). This chain's CDR3 is CASSLSSSGANVLTF. CDR3 DNA sequence: TGTGCCAGCAGCTTGTCGAGCTCTGGGGCCAACGTCCTGACTTTC.

The V and J genes are TRBV6-5 and TRBJ2-2; tentative D call: TRBD1 (5 bases). CDR1 and CDR2 (germline): MNHEY, SVGAGI. The CDR3 consists of 16 residues. V was trimmed by 3 bases and J by 0 bases, leaving 11 bases between them. The CDR3 nucleotides read TGTGCCAGCAGTTATACCGGACACCCGAACACCGGGGAGCTGTTTTTT. Translation gives CASSYTGHPNTGELFF.

The gene calls are TRBV9 and TRBJ2-7, with 9 positions matching TRBD2. After removal of 0 bases from V and 3 bases from J, the junction contained 7 bases not matched to a gene. The CDR3 length is 16 residues. Germline V CDR1 and CDR2: SGDLS, YYNGEE. CDR3 sequence (DNA): TGTGCCAGCAGCGTAGGTGGGCGGGAGGGCCTCTACGAGCAGTACTTC. Amino acids: CASSVGGREGLYEQYF.

This clone was seen just once. The chain combines TRBV7-3 with TRBJ1-1; 7 nucleotides align to TRBD1. The CDR3 is made up of 15 amino acids. Germline CDR1 and CDR2: SGHTA and FQGTGA. After removal of 3 bases from V and 4 bases from J, the junction contained 8 bases not matched to a gene. The CDR3 here is CASSFETGQSTEAFF. The CDR3 region has the DNA TGTGCCAGCAGCTTTGAGACAGGGCAGAGCACTGAAGCTTTCTTT.

The J gene is TRBJ2-1, the V gene TRBV5-8; the match to TRBD2 covers 13 bases. The CDR3 covers 18 residues. The V and J ends lost 2 bases and 4 bases, in that order; junction bases with no gene match: 9. Germline V lookup: CDR1 SGHTS, CDR2 YDEGEE. CDR3 sequence reads: CASSLLAGGSAFYNEQFF. The CDR3 nucleotides read TGTGCCAGCAGCTTACTAGCGGGGGGGTCAGCATTTTACAATGAGCAGTTCTTC.

This clone appeared once. The V and J genes are TRBV10-3 and TRBJ1-2; D is unresolved. V was clipped by 11 bases and J by 4 bases, with 20 bases between them. The CDR3 is made up of 14 amino acids. Germline V gene sequence: CDR1 ENHRY, CDR2 SYGVKD. This CDR3 reads CAVRGPERSYGYTF. CDR3 DNA: TGTGCCGTCCGAGGGCCAGAGCGATCCTATGGCTACACCTTC.

This clone has more than one count but fewer than ten. The chain joins TRBV7-2 to TRBJ2-7, with 13 bases identical to TRBD2. The CDR3 sequence is 16 residues long. The germline CDR1 and CDR2 sequences are SGHTA and FQGNSA. The J segment lost 7 bases and the V segment lost 4 bases, leaving 10 bases of the junction unmatched. Written as DNA, the CDR3 is TGTGCCAGCAGCTCCCCCGGACTAGCGGGAGCGAGGGAGCAGTACTTC. It yields the protein CASSSPGLAGAREQYF.

This sequence joins TRBV4-1 and TRBJ2-3, with D perhaps TRBD2 (6 bases). The germline V and J ends were trimmed by 3 bases and 2 bases, with 18 bases remaining between them. The CDR3 has 17 residues. The germline V gene encodes CDR1 MGHRA and CDR2 YSYEKL. The CDR3 DNA sequence: TGCGCCAGCAGCCACCAGCCCCGCGGGGTGAACACAGATACGCAGTATTTT. Translated, it gives CASSHQPRGVNTDTQYF.

This chain links TRBV11-2 with TRBJ2-1; D not resolved. Trimming took off 5 bases at V and 9 bases at J, with 11 bases between the two ends. In germline, CDR1 is SGHAT, CDR2 FQNNGV. The CDR3 covers 12 residues. The CDR3: CASSPSGLEQFF. Here the CDR3 DNA reads TGTGCCAGCAGCCCGTCGGGTCTTGAGCAGTTCTTC.

This clone showed up just once. This chain uses TRBV5-1 with TRBJ2-2, with TRBD2 matching over 8 bases. The CDR3 consists of 14 residues. V gave up 6 bases and J gave up 5 bases; unmatched junction bases: 6. Germline-derived CDR1 and CDR2 are SGHRS and YFSETQ. Written as DNA, the CDR3 is TGCGCCAGCAACACGGGAGGGGGTACCGGGGAGCTGTTTTTT. Its translation is CASNTGGGTGELFF.

This rearrangement joins TRBV6-5 to TRBJ1-1; 12 bases are a match to TRBD1. CDR1 and CDR2 (germline): MNHEY, SVGAGI. The CDR3 runs to 14 residues. V trimming: 4 bases; J trimming: 6 bases; junction bases outside the gene matches: 3. The CDR3 DNA reads as TGTGCCAGCAGTTCCGGGACAGGGGGCTCTGAAGCTTTCTTT. Its translation is CASSSGTGGSEAFF.

The chain uses TRBV18 and TRBJ2-2; TRBD2 matches at 8 bases. V lost 2 bases, J lost 4 bases, and 9 bases stayed unmatched. The germline V gene encodes CDR1 KGHSH and CDR2 LQKENI. The CDR3 loop spans 17 amino acids. CDR3 sequence: CASSPVAGGSSTGELFF. The CDR3, as DNA: TGTGCCAGCTCACCAGTGGCGGGGGGCTCGAGCACCGGGGAGCTGTTTTTT.